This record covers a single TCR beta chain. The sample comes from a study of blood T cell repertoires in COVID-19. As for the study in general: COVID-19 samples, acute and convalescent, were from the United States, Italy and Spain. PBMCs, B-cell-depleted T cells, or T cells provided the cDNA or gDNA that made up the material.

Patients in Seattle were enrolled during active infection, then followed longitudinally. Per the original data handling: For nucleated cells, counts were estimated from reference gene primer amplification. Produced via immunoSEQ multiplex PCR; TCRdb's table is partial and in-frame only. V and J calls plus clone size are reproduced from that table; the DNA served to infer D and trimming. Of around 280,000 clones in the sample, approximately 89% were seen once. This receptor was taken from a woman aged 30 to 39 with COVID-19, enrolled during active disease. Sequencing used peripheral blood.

The CDR3 coding sequence is TGTGCCAGCAGCTTGGATAGTTACGAAGGCTACACCTTC. It codes for CASSLDSYEGYTF. This chain links TRBV5-5 with TRBJ1-2; D not resolved. V was shortened by 0 bases and J by 8 bases, with 11 bases between the two germline ends. CDR1 SGHKS and CDR2 YYEKEE come from the germline V gene (reference sequence). This CDR3 spans 13 amino acids.